A selection of T cell receptor beta chains follows, all from one sample in a study of blood T cell repertoires in COVID-19. Repertoires were generated with immunoSEQ multiplex PCR, while TCRdb's copy carries only in-frame clones and drops some. The data show a few hundred thousand clones, roughly 87% seen once. Sequences were obtained from PBMCs or T cells enriched from blood (not recorded which). The receptor source for this set is a woman in her 30s who had recovered from COVID-19. CDR3s leave out the opening cysteine and the closing phenylalanine or tryptophan.

V,J,CDR3
TRBV27,TRBJ1-1,ASRTDREYTEAF
TRBV2,TRBJ1-2,ASSEESTGGQGYT
TRBV7-2,TRBJ1-6,ASSLRWTGQSPLH
TRBV19,TRBJ2-5,ASSILGQPQETQY
TRBV5-6,TRBJ1-2,ASSFARDSGFYGYT
TRBV2,TRBJ1-1,ASSAWQVNTEAF
TRBV7-8,TRBJ1-2,ASSLPGTPRSYGYT
TRBV21-1,TRBJ1-2,ASSKELAQGSYGYT
TRBV6-5,TRBJ1-1,ASREQGWNTEAF
TRBV3-1/TRBV3-2,TRBJ2-7,ASSRTGASYEQY
TRBV30,TRBJ1-4,AWSGGGGRDEKLF
TRBV25-1,TRBJ2-3,ASSDSRGGLADTQY
TRBV15,TRBJ1-6,ATSRDSLRQGVVSPLH
TRBV3-1/TRBV3-2,TRBJ2-3,ASVLFSGTDTQY
TRBV10-2,TRBJ1-1,ASSGQMNTEAF
TRBV6-5,TRBJ2-1,ASSYLGSPQF
TRBV7-3,TRBJ2-1,ASSPTGGEQF
TRBV7-6,TRBJ1-1,ASSLGRGAGTEAF
TRBV7-2,TRBJ2-6,ASSSQGRGANVLT
TRBV6-5,TRBJ2-7,ASRKQFEQY
TRBV6-5,TRBJ1-5,ASTQRQGGNQPQH
TRBV11-2,TRBJ1-5,ASSPRRGGGQPQH
TRBV6-1,TRBJ1-5,ASSEAFFGQPQH
TRBV18,TRBJ2-7,ASSRPGQVTEQY
TRBV4-1,TRBJ1-2,ASSQDRDYGYT
TRBV3-1/TRBV3-2,TRBJ2-1,ASSPGQGGSYNEQF